The 3 T cell receptor beta chains given below trace back to one sample, sequenced in a study of Ad26.COV2.S vaccination and SARS-CoV-2 variants (dated by TCRdb to about 2021). Reading the label with the study, this specimen's time point is: individuals recovered from natural SARS-CoV-2 infection. Libraries came from the immunoSEQ multiplex PCR assay. The source is immuneACCESS, and TCRdb retained only in-frame sequences with V and J called. Part of the clones is not carried over; for the studies checked, unresolved V genes explain less than half of this, and the remainder is unexplained. The sample records around 370,000 clones, about 90% of which are singletons. 3.9% of the sample is in the top ten clones. Specimen: peripheral blood, collected after recovery from COVID-19. The receptor source for this set is a human donor who had recovered from COVID-19.

V is TRBV19 and J is TRBJ1-1; D ambiguous. Trimming took 4 bases from V and 1 from J, leaving 10 bases between them. Germline CDR1 is LNHDA and CDR2 is SQIVND (reference sequence). The CDR3 length is 14 residues. The CDR3 region is CASSTLMPNTEAFF. CDR3 DNA sequence: TGTGCCAGTAGTACTCTGATGCCGAACACTGAAGCTTTCTTT.

The genes are TRBV4-1 and TRBJ1-1; weak D call: TRBD1 (6 bases). The V gene lost 3 bases and the J gene lost 6 bases, with 14 bases spanning the gap. There are 14 residues in the CDR3. The germline CDR1 and CDR2 sequences are MGHRA and YSYEKL. The chain's CDR3 is CASSHVGQSAEAFF. The CDR3 DNA sequence: TGCGCCAGCAGCCATGTAGGACAGTCTGCTGAAGCTTTCTTT.

This chain connects TRBV7-8 to TRBJ2-4; 7 bases map to TRBD2. The length of the CDR3 is 16 residues. Germline assignment: CDR1 SGHVS and CDR2 FQNEAQ. J was trimmed by 0 bases and V by 0 bases; bases with no gene match: 2. The CDR3 loop reads CASSLAGGGAKNIQYF. As DNA, the CDR3 is TGTGCCAGCAGCTTAGCGGGCGGGGGAGCCAAAAACATTCAGTACTTC. The variable domain in full, with the rest retrieved from reference TRBV7-8 and TRBJ2-4, is GAGVSQSPRYKVAKRGQDVALRCDPISGHVSLFWYQQALGQGPEFLTYFQNEAQLDKSGLPSDRFFAERPEGSVSTLKIQRTQQEDSAVYLCASSLAGGGAKNIQYFGAGTRLSVL.